The T cell receptor beta chain under discussion was sequenced for a study of beta chain features in type 1 diabetes. Turning to the study itself: Investigators examined 107,917,701 sorted cells across all samples.

The investigators reverse transcribed all of the isolated RNA, so they sequenced expressed TCRB transcripts. Repertoires were generated with immunoSEQ multiplex PCR, while TCRdb's copy carries only in-frame clones and drops some. The sample lists 640,000 or so clones, around an eighth seen once, with around 0.04% in the top ten. Concerning this clone: The antigen remains unidentified.

General study results and limits: Sequencing from cDNA could over-represent high-TCR-expressing cells. Equally in patients and controls, PCR might preferentially amplify shorter templates. Among all four CD4+ subsets, Type 1 diabetes patients had TCRB CDR3s that were moderately but significantly shorter. It was not settled here whether HLA type affects TCRB rearrangement.

Germline V lookup: CDR1 SGHTA, CDR2 FQGNSA. Trimming took 1 base from V and 0 from J, leaving 18 bases between them. The CDR3 runs to 18 residues. The sequence was obtained from a young man with type 1 diabetes. Sequenced input: naive CD4+ T cells from blood. V usage is TRBV7-2 and J usage is TRBJ1-1; D remains ambiguous. The CDR3 sequence: CASSLEWAPQNMNTEAFF. Here the CDR3 DNA reads TGTGCCAGCAGCTTAGAGTGGGCTCCTCAGAACATGAACACTGAAGCTTTCTTT.